This T cell receptor beta chain is drawn from a study of T cell responses to AZD1222 COVID-19 vaccine. General study findings and limits: Vaccine-associated CD4 TCRs spanned spike, dominant at 160-218 and 743-854. Spike-specific TCR breadth and depth were elevated following two AZD1222 doses. As reported, nearly half of all spike-specific TCRs target variant regions that are unmutated. At baseline, just five or six AZD1222 recipients tested seropositive.

To note about this clone: Its target is unknown.

Germline CDR1 and CDR2: SGHDT and YYEEEE. V was shortened by 0 bases and J by 2 bases, with 17 bases between the two germline ends. The CDR3 spans 17 residues. The assay was immunoSEQ multiplex PCR, and TCRdb's table has in-frame clones only and misses some. The sample records 130,000 to 150,000 clones, 85% to 95% being singletons. The sample here was peripheral blood, taken after recovery from COVID-19. This sequence was found in an adult who had recovered from COVID-19. The genes are TRBV5-6 and TRBJ2-5, with D tentatively TRBD1 (5 bases). CDR3 protein: CASSLANWARGQETQYF. CDR3 bases: TGTGCCAGCAGCTTGGCCAATTGGGCTAGGGGTCAAGAGACCCAGTACTTC. The full variable domain, rest sourced from reference TRBV5-6 and TRBJ2-5, is DAGVTQSPTHLIKTRGQQVTLRCSPKSGHDTVSWYQQALGQGPQFIFQYYEEEERQRGNFPDRFSGHQFPNYSSELNVNALLLGDSALYLCASSLANWARGQETQYFGPGTRLLVL.